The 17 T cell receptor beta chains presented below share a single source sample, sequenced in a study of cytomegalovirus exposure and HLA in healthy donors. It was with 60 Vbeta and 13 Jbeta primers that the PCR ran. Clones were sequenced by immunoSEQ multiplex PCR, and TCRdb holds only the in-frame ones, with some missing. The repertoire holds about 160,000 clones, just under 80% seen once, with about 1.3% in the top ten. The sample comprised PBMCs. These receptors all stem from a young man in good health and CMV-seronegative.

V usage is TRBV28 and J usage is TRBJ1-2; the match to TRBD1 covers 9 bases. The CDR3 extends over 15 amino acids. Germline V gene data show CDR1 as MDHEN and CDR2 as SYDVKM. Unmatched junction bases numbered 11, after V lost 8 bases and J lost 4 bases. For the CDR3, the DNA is TGTGCCAGCGGAGGCTGGACAGGGGTGCGCTATGGCTACACCTTC. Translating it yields CASGGWTGVRYGYTF.

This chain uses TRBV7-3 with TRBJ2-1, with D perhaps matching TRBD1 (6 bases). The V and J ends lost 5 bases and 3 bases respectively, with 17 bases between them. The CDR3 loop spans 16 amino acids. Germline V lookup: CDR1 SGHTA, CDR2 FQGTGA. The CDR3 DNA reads TGTGCCAGCAGCCCGACCTACAGGGCTCTCTACAATGAGCAGTTCTTC. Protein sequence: CASSPTYRALYNEQFF.

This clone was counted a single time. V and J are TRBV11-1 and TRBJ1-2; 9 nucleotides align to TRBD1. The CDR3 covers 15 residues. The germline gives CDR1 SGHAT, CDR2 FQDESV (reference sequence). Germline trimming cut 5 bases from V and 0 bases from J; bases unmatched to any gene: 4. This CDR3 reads CASSADRGANYGYTF. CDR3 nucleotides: TGTGCCAGCAGCGCCGACAGGGGGGCTAACTATGGCTACACCTTC.

The CDR3 coding sequence is TGTGCCAGCAGCCCAGAGGCTGGGGAGTACTATGGCTACACCTTC. Translation: CASSPEAGEYYGYTF. This chain joins TRBV7-6 and TRBJ1-2; D remains unclear. Germline assignment: CDR1 SGHVS and CDR2 FNYEAQ. V lost 5 bases to trimming and J lost 3 bases, with 16 bases between them. The CDR3 has 15 residues.

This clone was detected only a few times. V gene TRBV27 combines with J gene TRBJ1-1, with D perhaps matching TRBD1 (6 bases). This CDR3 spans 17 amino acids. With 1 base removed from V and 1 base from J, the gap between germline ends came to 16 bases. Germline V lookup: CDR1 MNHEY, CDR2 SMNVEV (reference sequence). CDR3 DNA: TGTGCCAGCAGTTTATTACAGGGCGCGATTTCGAACACTGAAGCTTTCTTT. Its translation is CASSLLQGAISNTEAFF.

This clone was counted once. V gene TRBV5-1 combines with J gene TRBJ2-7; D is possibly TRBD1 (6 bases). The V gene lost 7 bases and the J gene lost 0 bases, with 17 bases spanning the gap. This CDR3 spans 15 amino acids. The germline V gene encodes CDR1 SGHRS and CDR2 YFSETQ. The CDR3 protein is CASSPDRTISYEQYF. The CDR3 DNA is TGCGCCAGCTCTCCGGACAGAACTATCTCCTACGAGCAGTACTTC.

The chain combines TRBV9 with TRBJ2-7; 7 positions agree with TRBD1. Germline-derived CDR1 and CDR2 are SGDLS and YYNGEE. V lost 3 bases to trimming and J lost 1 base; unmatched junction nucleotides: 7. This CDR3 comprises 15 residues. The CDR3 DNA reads TGTGCCAGCAGCGCCCGACAGGGTTGGTCCTACGAGCAGTACTTC. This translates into CASSARQGWSYEQYF.

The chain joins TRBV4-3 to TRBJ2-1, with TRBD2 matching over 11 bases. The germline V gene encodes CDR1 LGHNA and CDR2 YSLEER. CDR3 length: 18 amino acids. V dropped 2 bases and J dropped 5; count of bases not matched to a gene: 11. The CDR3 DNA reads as TGCGCCAGCAGCCAACTCACAACCGGGACTAGCGGTCACAATGAGCAGTTCTTC. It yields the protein CASSQLTTGTSGHNEQFF.

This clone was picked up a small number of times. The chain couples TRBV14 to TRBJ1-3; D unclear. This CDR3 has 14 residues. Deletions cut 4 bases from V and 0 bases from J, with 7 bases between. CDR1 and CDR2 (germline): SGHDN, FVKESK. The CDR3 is CASSLAFSGNTIYF. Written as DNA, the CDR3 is TGTGCCAGCAGCCTGGCATTCTCTGGAAACACCATATATTTT. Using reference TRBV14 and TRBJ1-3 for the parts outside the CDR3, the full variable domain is EAGVTQFPSHSVIEKGQTVTLRCDPISGHDNLYWYRRVMGKEIKFLLHFVKESKQDESGMPNNRFLAERTGGTYSTLKVQPAELEDSGVYFCASSLAFSGNTIYFGEGSWLTVV.

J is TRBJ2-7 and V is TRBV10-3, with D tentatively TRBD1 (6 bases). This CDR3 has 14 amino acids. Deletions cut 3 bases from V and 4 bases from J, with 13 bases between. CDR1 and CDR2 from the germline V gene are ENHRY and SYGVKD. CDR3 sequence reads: CAISDQGTGYEQYF. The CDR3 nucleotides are TGTGCCATCAGTGATCAGGGGACCGGTTACGAGCAGTACTTC.

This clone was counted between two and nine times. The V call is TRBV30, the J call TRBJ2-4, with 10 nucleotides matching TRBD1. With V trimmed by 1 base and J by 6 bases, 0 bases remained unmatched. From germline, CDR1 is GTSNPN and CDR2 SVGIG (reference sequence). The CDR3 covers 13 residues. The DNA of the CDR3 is TGTGCCTGGAGTGGGGACAGGGGAAACATTCAGTACTTC. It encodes CAWSGDRGNIQYF.

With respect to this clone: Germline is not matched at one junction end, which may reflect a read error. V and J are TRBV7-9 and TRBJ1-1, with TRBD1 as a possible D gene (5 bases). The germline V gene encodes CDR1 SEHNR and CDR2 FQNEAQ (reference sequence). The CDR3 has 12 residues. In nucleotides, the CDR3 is TGTTCCAGCGGGCAGGGGAACACTGAAGCTTTCTTT. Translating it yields CSSGQGNTEAFF.

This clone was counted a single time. The CDR3 nucleotides read TGTGCCAGCAGCTTAGTCCGCGGCCTTAATTCACCCCTCCACTTT. The encoded protein is CASSLVRGLNSPLHF. The chain uses TRBV7-9 and TRBJ1-6, with D unclear. V lost 1 base to trimming and J lost 6 bases, with 10 bases between them. CDR1 SEHNR and CDR2 FQNEAQ come from the germline V gene (reference sequence). The CDR3 covers 15 residues.

The CDR3 DNA is TGTGCCAGCAGCTTATGGGGGGGGCAGGACGGGGAGCTGTTTTTT. Translation: CASSLWGGQDGELFF. V and J are TRBV7-2 and TRBJ2-2; D is perhaps TRBD2 (7 bases). Trimming removed 2 bases from V and 7 bases from J, with 14 bases in between. This CDR3 has 15 residues. Germline CDR1 reads SGHTA; CDR2 reads FQGNSA.

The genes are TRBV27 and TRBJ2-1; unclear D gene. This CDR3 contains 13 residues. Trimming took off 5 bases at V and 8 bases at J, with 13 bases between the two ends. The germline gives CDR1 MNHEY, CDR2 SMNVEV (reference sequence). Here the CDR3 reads CASSSFSRYEQFF. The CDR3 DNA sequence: TGTGCCAGCAGTAGCTTCTCTCGGTATGAGCAGTTCTTC.

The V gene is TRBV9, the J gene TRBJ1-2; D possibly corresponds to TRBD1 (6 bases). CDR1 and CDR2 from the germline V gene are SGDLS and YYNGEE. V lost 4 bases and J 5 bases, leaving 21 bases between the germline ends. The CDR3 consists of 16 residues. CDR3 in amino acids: CASSPRGGVSPYGYTF. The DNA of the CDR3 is TGTGCCAGCAGCCCCCGGGGGGGCGTGTCACCATATGGCTACACCTTC.

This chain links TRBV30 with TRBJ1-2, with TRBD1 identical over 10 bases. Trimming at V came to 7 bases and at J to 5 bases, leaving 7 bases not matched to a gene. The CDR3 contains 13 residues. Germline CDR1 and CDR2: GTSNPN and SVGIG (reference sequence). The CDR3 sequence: CASTDRGVYGYTF. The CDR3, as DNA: TGTGCCTCGACGGACAGGGGGGTATATGGCTACACCTTC.